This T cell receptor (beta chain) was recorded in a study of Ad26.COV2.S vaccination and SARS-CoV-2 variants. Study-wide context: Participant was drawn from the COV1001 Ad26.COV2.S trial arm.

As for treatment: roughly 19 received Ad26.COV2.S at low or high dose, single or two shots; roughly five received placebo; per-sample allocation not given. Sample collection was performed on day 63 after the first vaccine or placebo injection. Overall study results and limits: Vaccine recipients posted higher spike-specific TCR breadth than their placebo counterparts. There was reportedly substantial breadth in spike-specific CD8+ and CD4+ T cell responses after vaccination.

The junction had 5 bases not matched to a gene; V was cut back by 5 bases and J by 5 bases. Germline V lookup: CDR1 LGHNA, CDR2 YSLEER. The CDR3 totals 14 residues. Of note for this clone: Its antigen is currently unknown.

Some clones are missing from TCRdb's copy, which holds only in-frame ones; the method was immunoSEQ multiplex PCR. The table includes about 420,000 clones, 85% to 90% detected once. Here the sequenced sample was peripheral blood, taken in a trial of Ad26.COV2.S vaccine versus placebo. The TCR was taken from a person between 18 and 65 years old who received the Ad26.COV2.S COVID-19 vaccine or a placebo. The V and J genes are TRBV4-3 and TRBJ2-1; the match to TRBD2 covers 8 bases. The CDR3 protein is CASSERGRNNEQFF. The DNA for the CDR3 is TGCGCCAGCAGCGAGCGGGGGAGAAACAATGAGCAGTTCTTC.